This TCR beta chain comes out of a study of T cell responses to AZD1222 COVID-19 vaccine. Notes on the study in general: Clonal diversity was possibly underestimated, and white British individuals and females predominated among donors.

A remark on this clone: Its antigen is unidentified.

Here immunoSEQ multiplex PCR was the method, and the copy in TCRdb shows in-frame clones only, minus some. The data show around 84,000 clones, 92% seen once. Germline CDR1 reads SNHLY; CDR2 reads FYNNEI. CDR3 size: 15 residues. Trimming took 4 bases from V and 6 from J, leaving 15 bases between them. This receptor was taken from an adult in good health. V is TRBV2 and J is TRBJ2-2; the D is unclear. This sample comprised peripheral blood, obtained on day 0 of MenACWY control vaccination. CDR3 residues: CASSVEATFAGELFF. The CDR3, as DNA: TGTGCCAGCAGTGTCGAGGCTACCTTTGCCGGGGAGCTGTTTTTT.